Listed below are T cell receptor beta chains from one sample, sequenced in a study of shared clonotypes between healthy human individuals. Generated by immunoSEQ multiplex PCR, the TCRdb table keeps only in-frame clones and is missing some. The sample records hundreds of thousands of clones, under 80% being singletons. Sequenced sample: memory CD4+ T cells sorted from blood. These receptors originate from a woman in her thirties in good health. Both conserved end residues are part of each CDR3. A D gene is named only where the DNA matches it firmly. Size is stated for part of the rows, as once, few or many counts, or as a class when the clone is expanded.

J gene | D gene | clone size | CDR3 length | V gene | CDR3 DNA | CDR3 protein
TRBJ1-4 | NA | NA | 15 | TRBV5-5 | TGTGCCAGCAGCTCTTGGGGGCTAGCTAATGAAAAACTGTTTTTT | CASSSWGLANEKLFF
TRBJ2-1 | TRBD2 | NA | 15 | TRBV7-3 | TGTGCCAGCAGCTTAACCAGCGGGGACTACAATGAGCAGTTCTTC | CASSLTSGDYNEQFF
TRBJ2-7 | NA | NA | 11 | TRBV28 | TGTGCCAGCAGCCTTGGACAGAAGCAGTACTTC | CASSLGQKQYF
TRBJ2-6 | NA | once | 16 | TRBV2 | TGTGCCAGCAGTGAAATCTCGAGCTCTGGGGCCAACGTCCTGACTTTC | CASSEISSSGANVLTF
TRBJ2-7 | TRBD2 | once | 16 | TRBV2 | TGTGCCAGCAGTGATAGTAGCGGGAGGGCCTTGTACGAGCAGTACTTC | CASSDSSGRALYEQYF
TRBJ2-1 | TRBD2 | NA | 14 | TRBV7-3 | TGTGCCAGCAGCCCACATGGGGGGGTCAATGAGCAGTTCTTC | CASSPHGGVNEQFF
TRBJ1-5 | NA | NA | 13 | TRBV2 | TGTGCCAGCAGGGAGGACACGTATCAGCCCCAGCATTTT | CASREDTYQPQHF
TRBJ1-4 | TRBD1 | NA | 15 | TRBV18 | TGTGCCAGCTCACCCCCGGGACAGGGTGGTGAAAAACTGTTTTTT | CASSPPGQGGEKLFF
TRBJ1-5 | NA | NA | 17 | TRBV15 | TGTGCCACCAGCAGAGCCGGTGCGTCGGATAGCAATCAGCCCCAGCATTTT | CATSRAGASDSNQPQHF
TRBJ1-1 | NA | NA | 14 | TRBV4-1 | TGCGCCAGCAGCCAAGAATTGGTTAGGGCTGAAGCTTTCTTT | CASSQELVRAEAFF
TRBJ2-1 | TRBD2 | once | 19 | TRBV4-1 | TGCGCCAGCAGCCGAACGGGACTAGCGGGAGGTAGCTCCTACAATGAGCAGTTCTTC | CASSRTGLAGGSSYNEQFF